This entry features one TCR beta chain sequence. In its sample, this clonotype was seen once. There is no known antigen for this receptor. Base qualities are not at hand, and no much larger clone is one base apart. A single read makes a weak case. The V and J ends are trimmed by 6 bases and 8 bases, leaving 16 bases between them. The CDR3 spans 13 residues, from the cysteine through the phenylalanine. The read is trimmed to its CDR3 DNA, 39 bases read in frame from base 1. CDR1 MDHEN and CDR2 SYDVKM are derived from the germline V gene. These data originate in a study of CD8 T cells in Susac syndrome (dated by TCRdb to between 2017 and 2020). As for the study more broadly: Of the Susac syndrome patients who were sequenced, roughly eight were in clinical remission while six had clinically active disease. At blood withdrawal, Susac syndrome patients were either therapy-naive, taking corticosteroids (in some cases with IVIg as well), or taking IVIg alone. The study used repertoire sequencing to test whether antigen drove CD8+ T cell activation and differentiation in Susac syndrome. General findings and caveats noted by the study authors: No clonal expansion was detected in the CD4+ T cell repertoire of Susac syndrome patients. The number of individuals in the TCR sequencing and HLA analysis was acknowledged as relatively small.

High-throughput TCR beta sequencing profiled peripheral blood CD8+ and CD4+ T cells from healthy donors, Susac syndrome patients and multiple sclerosis patients. Recently defined diagnostic criteria for definite or probable disease were met by the Susac syndrome patients. CD8+ TEMRA cells were enriched by FACS, while bulk CD8+ and CD4+ T cells were purified by magnetic negative isolation. Blood was collected in EDTA tubes and processed within 24 hours, with PBMCs isolated through density gradient centrifugation. PBMCs destined for TCR sequencing were cryopreserved in liquid nitrogen and later thawed in a 37 °C water bath. The sorted or isolated CD4+, CD8+ and CD8+ TEMRA cells reached a purity of at least 90%. RNA was extracted using the RNeasy kit, and 0.5 to 1 microgram was reverse transcribed with random hexamers. The immunoSEQ multiplex PCR assay, covering 54 Vbeta and 13 Jbeta segments, was used to amplify TCR beta CDR3 regions. Bias from PCR amplification was corrected by using a synthetic template baseline for primer optimization and for computational correction. On the study's bioinformatics: Reads were assigned to V, D and J genes according to IMGT and analyzed in immunoSEQ Analyzer, with only productive sequences retained. To calculate clonality, Shannon entropy was normalized by log2 of the number of productive unique sequences and then subtracted from one. Public and private clones were assessed among the 100 most prevalent clones of each patient and control. Susac-specific clones were defined as absent from healthy and MS cohorts, over a thousand published viral clones and other ImmuneACCESS disease sequences. Through fastp at Q25 and MiXCR, TCRdb rebuilt clones from the public reads, retaining in-frame beta chains. Every distinct CDR3 protein forms one entry, paired with its most common genes and DNA. The V and J calls were not made by the authors but by TCRdb's processing. This sample comprises about 140,000 distinct CDR3 sequences, over 90% of them detected only once. The leading ten clones occupy 0.14% of the sample.

What was sequenced was CD4+ T cells from PBMCs. This clonotype originated in a human donor with Susac syndrome. Recombination joined TRBV28 with TRBJ1-2, with the D segment identity uncertain. The DNA is TGTGCCAGCAGGATAGGACCGCATGAGGGCTACACCTTC. It translates as CASRIGPHEGYTF.